Each of the 30 T cell receptor beta chains below was sequenced from the same sample in a study of beta chain features in type 1 diabetes. TCRB transcripts that were expressed got sequenced, as all of the isolated RNA had been reverse transcribed. Sequencing was performed with immunoSEQ multiplex PCR; in TCRdb, only in-frame clones are kept and a portion is missing. The table lists under 150,000 clones, around 9% of them singletons. The study, taken as a whole, reports: Type 1 diabetes patients showed a moderate but significant shortening of TCRB CDR3s in all four CD4+ subsets.

No antigen has been identified for these receptors. Sequences were obtained from central memory CD4+ T cells from blood. All receptors come from a man aged 25 to 45 with type 1 diabetes.

This clone was seen a few times. The chain joins TRBV11-2 to TRBJ1-1; unclear D gene. V dropped 3 bases and J dropped 1 base, with 6 bases sitting between them. The CDR3 sequence is 13 residues long. From germline, CDR1 is SGHAT and CDR2 FQNNGV. The CDR3 region is CASSFQENTEAFF. CDR3 nucleotide sequence: TGTGCCAGCAGCTTTCAGGAGAACACTGAAGCTTTCTTT.

This clone was observed a handful of times. The gene calls are TRBV28 and TRBJ2-4; TRBD2 is a possible D gene (5 bases). Germline CDR1 MDHEN, CDR2 SYDVKM. This CDR3 has 16 residues. Trimming took 5 bases from V and 0 from J, leaving 14 bases between them. The CDR3 region has the DNA TGTGCCAGCAGTACTAGTAAAGCTCTAGCCAAAAACATTCAGTACTTC. Amino acids: CASSTSKALAKNIQYF.

In this sample, this clone turned up a few times. The chain employs TRBV2 and TRBJ2-2; no firm D call. This CDR3 comprises 14 residues. V lost 6 bases, J lost 2 bases, and 10 bases lay in between. The germline V gene encodes CDR1 SNHLY and CDR2 FYNNEI. The CDR3 DNA reads as TGTGCCAGCAGGGCACAACAAAACACCGGGGAGCTGTTTTTT. Encoded protein: CASRAQQNTGELFF. The full variable domain, in which reference TRBV2 and TRBJ2-2 provide the parts outside the CDR3, is EPEVTQTPSHQVTQMGQEVILRCVPISNHLYFYWYRQILGQKVEFLVSFYNNEISEKSEIFDDQFSVERPDGSNFTLKIRSTKLEDSAMYFCASRAQQNTGELFFGEGSRLTVL.

This clone turned up a few times. The V and J genes are TRBV6-1 and TRBJ2-4, with 9 bases aligning to TRBD1. CDR3 length equals 15 residues. Trimming at V came to 6 bases and at J to 0 bases, leaving 3 bases not matched to a gene. The germline V gene has CDR1 MNHNS and CDR2 SASEGT. CDR3 DNA sequence: TGTGCCAGCAGCGGGGACAGGGCAGCCAAAAACATTCAGTACTTC. This gives the protein CASSGDRAAKNIQYF.

The chain has TRBV27 and TRBJ2-6, with TRBD1 identical over 8 bases. CDR3 length: 20 amino acids. The ends lost 6 bases at V and 0 bases at J; junction bases unmatched: 16. Germline values: CDR1 MNHEY, CDR2 SMNVEV (reference sequence). The CDR3 DNA reads TGTGCCAGCAGCCGCATTACTCCGGGACAGGCCCGCTCTGGGGCCAACGTCCTGACTTTC. Protein: CASSRITPGQARSGANVLTF.

This clone was seen a handful of times. The rearrangement joins TRBV19 to TRBJ2-3; tentatively, D is TRBD2 (7 bases). The CDR3 totals 13 residues. From germline, CDR1 is LNHDA and CDR2 SQIVND (reference sequence). V was shortened by 9 bases and J by 3 bases, with 13 bases between the two germline ends. The CDR3 bases are TGTGCCAGCGAGGGGGGGGTAACAGATACGCAGTATTTT. It yields the protein CASEGGVTDTQYF.

This clone came up a few times. V and J are TRBV5-1 and TRBJ1-1; D is possibly TRBD1 (6 bases). CDR3 size: 13 residues. Germline loops: CDR1 SGHRS, CDR2 YFSETQ. Between the trimmed V and J ends, which lost 3 bases and 8 bases, there was a span of 14 bases. Written as DNA, the CDR3 is TGCGCCAGCAGCTGGGAGGGGGGGGCGGAAGCTTTCTTT. Translation gives CASSWEGGAEAFF.

This clone was recorded a few times. The genes are TRBV7-2 and TRBJ2-3, with a possible D match to TRBD2 (6 bases). V lost 2 bases, J lost 7 bases, and 25 bases lay in between. Germline V gene data show CDR1 as SGHTA and CDR2 as FQGNSA. The CDR3 is 18 amino acids. In DNA, the CDR3 is TGTGCCAGCAGCTTATCGGGTTCTTCGGCGGGGACGGGGAATACGCAGTATTTT. It specifies CASSLSGSSAGTGNTQYF. The full variable domain, in which reference TRBV7-2 and TRBJ2-3 provide the parts outside the CDR3, is GAGVSQSPSNKVTEKGKDVELRCDPISGHTALYWYRQSLGQGLEFLIYFQGNSAPDKSGLPSDRFSAERTGGSVSTLTIQRTQQEDSAVYLCASSLSGSSAGTGNTQYFGPGTRLTVL.

The chain uses TRBV11-2 and TRBJ1-2, with 9 bases that match TRBD1. V was pared by 6 bases and J by 10 bases, with 15 bases of the junction left unmatched. This CDR3 has 15 amino acids. Germline loops: CDR1 SGHAT, CDR2 FQNNGV. The CDR3 coding sequence is TGTGCCAGCAGTCTTTCTGCCGGGACAGGGCGGCTCTACACCTTC. It encodes CASSLSAGTGRLYTF.

The chain recombines TRBV6-6 with TRBJ2-5; 8 nucleotides agree with TRBD1. From germline, CDR1 is MNHNY and CDR2 SVGAGI (reference sequence). The V gene end was trimmed by 5 bases and the J gene end by 5 bases; junction bases not matched to a gene: 7. The CDR3 runs to 14 residues. CDR3 protein: CASSPRTGSETQYF. For the CDR3, the DNA is TGTGCCAGCAGTCCTCGGACAGGGAGTGAGACCCAGTACTTC.

V usage is TRBV5-4 and J usage is TRBJ2-3, with a weak D call TRBD1 (6 bases). CDR3 length: 14 amino acids. Between the trimmed V and J ends, which lost 0 bases and 2 bases, there was a span of 7 bases. Germline V gives CDR1 SGHNT, CDR2 YYREEE (reference sequence). DNA of the CDR3: TGTGCCAGCAGCTTGGACAGGGTCACAGATACGCAGTATTTT. Its protein product is CASSLDRVTDTQYF.

This clone appeared a few times. The chain recombines TRBV19 with TRBJ2-6, with D tentatively TRBD2 (6 bases). This CDR3 contains 16 residues. Trimming removed 1 base at V and 6 bases at J, with 13 bases between. CDR1 is LNHDA and CDR2 is SQIVND in the germline V gene (reference sequence). CDR3 protein: CASSIVGGSLANVLTF. CDR3 coding DNA: TGTGCCAGTAGTATAGTAGGAGGGTCGTTGGCCAACGTCCTGACTTTC.

This clone turned up a few times. In the same sample, other DNA sequences code for this CDR3. The gene calls are TRBV7-9 and TRBJ1-4; maybe TRBD1 (5 bases). CDR1 and CDR2 from the germline V gene are SEHNR and FQNEAQ (reference sequence). Trimming left V 6 bases short and J 5 bases short, with 10 bases between. This CDR3 is 13 amino acids long. The CDR3 DNA reads TGTGCCAGCAGTCGCGGACAAAATGAAAAACTGTTTTTT. This encodes CASSRGQNEKLFF.

This sequence joins TRBV7-2 and TRBJ2-5, with no clear D. CDR3 size: 15 residues. Trimming pared 5 bases from V and 1 base from J, leaving 14 bases between. Germline V CDR1 and CDR2: SGHTA, FQGNSA. CDR3 sequence: CASSQQTPGQETQYF. The DNA for the CDR3 is TGTGCCAGCAGCCAGCAAACTCCGGGCCAAGAGACCCAGTACTTC.

V usage is TRBV29-1 and J usage is TRBJ2-5; TRBD2 aligns across 8 bases. Losses at the gene ends were 6 bases for V and 4 bases for J; bases not matched to a gene: 4. CDR1 and CDR2 (germline): SQVTM, ANQGSEA. This CDR3 has 12 amino acids. The CDR3, as DNA: TGCAGCGTGGGGACTAGTCGAGAGACCCAGTACTTC. It encodes CSVGTSRETQYF.

This clone was observed a few times. This chain links TRBV5-1 with TRBJ2-1; 12 bases map to TRBD2. The germline gives CDR1 SGHRS, CDR2 YFSETQ. This CDR3 has 15 residues. V lost 1 base to trimming and J lost 5 bases; unmatched junction nucleotides: 1. This CDR3 reads CASSLRTSGDNEQFF. The CDR3, as DNA: TGCGCCAGCAGCTTGAGGACTAGCGGGGACAATGAGCAGTTCTTC.

This clone was picked up a small number of times. The chain is built from TRBV7-3 and TRBJ2-3, with a possible D match to TRBD1 (6 bases). The CDR3 runs 14 residues. Trimming cost V 2 bases and J 3 bases, with 9 bases left between them. In germline, CDR1 is SGHTA, CDR2 FQGTGA. In DNA, the CDR3 is TGTGCCAGCAGCTTAGGGGGCATGACAGATACGCAGTATTTT. Protein: CASSLGGMTDTQYF.

The V call is TRBV29-1, the J call TRBJ1-1; perhaps TRBD1 as D (5 bases). Germline V CDR1 and CDR2: SQVTM, ANQGSEA. The V and J ends lost 6 bases and 3 bases respectively, with 11 bases between them. The CDR3 runs 12 residues. The CDR3 here is CSVGGAHTEAFF. The CDR3 region has the DNA TGCAGCGTCGGAGGGGCGCACACTGAAGCTTTCTTT. Supplemented by reference TRBV29-1 and TRBJ1-1, the full variable domain reads SAVISQKPSRDICQRGTSLTIQCQVDSQVTMMFWYRQQPGQSLTLIATANQGSEATYESGFVIDKFPISRPNLTFSTLTVSNMSPEDSSIYLCSVGGAHTEAFFGQGTRLTVV.

This chain uses TRBV20-1 with TRBJ1-2; 7 bases are a match to TRBD1. Germline CDR1 reads DFQATT; CDR2 reads SNEGSKA (reference sequence). With 6 bases clipped from V and 8 bases from J, the junction kept 6 bases outside the gene matches. This CDR3 comprises 11 residues. The CDR3 nucleotides read TGCAGTGCCAGGGGGACGAGAGGCTACACCTTC. Protein sequence: CSARGTRGYTF.

There are a few counts of this clone. The chain links TRBV4-2 to TRBJ1-1; D might be TRBD1 (5 bases). Germline V gene lookup returns CDR1 LGHNA and CDR2 YNFKEQ. The V end was cut by 1 base, the J end by 1 base, with 7 bases between. The CDR3 is 14 residues long. CDR3 in amino acids: CASSQVDKNTEAFF. Written as DNA, the CDR3 is TGTGCCAGCAGCCAAGTGGACAAGAACACTGAAGCTTTCTTT.

There are a few counts of this clone. The CDR3 nucleotides are TGTGCCAGCTCCGAGGGGGTGGTTACCACTGAAGCTTTCTTT. Translation: CASSEGVVTTEAFF. This chain connects TRBV18 to TRBJ1-1, with TRBD1 as a possible D gene (6 bases). V dropped 6 bases and J dropped 4 bases, with 15 bases sitting between them. This CDR3 contains 14 residues. In germline, CDR1 is KGHSH, CDR2 LQKENI.

This clone was seen a handful of times. The chain combines TRBV28 with TRBJ1-2; D uncertain. CDR1 is MDHEN, CDR2 SYDVKM, per germline. The CDR3 has 12 amino acids. V was pared by 5 bases and J by 5 bases, with 9 bases between. CDR3 protein: CASSPTVYGYTF. The CDR3 nucleotides read TGTGCCAGCAGTCCCACAGTTTATGGCTACACCTTC.

This clone was seen only a few times. This chain connects TRBV5-1 to TRBJ1-6, with D maybe TRBD1 (6 bases). V gave up 0 bases and J gave up 4 bases, with 8 bases separating them. This CDR3 contains 15 residues. Germline V gene data show CDR1 as SGHRS and CDR2 as YFSETQ. CDR3 coding DNA: TGCGCCAGCAGCTTGGACACAGGGTATAATTCACCCCTCCACTTT. Amino acids: CASSLDTGYNSPLHF.

This chain uses TRBV6-5 with TRBJ2-1; weak D call: TRBD2 (7 bases). Trimming pared 6 bases from V and 7 bases from J, leaving 16 bases between. The CDR3 has 14 residues. CDR1 MNHEY and CDR2 SVGAGI come from the germline V gene. CDR3 sequence reads: CASRQGGDINEQFF. The CDR3 region has the DNA TGTGCCAGCAGGCAGGGAGGGGACATAAATGAGCAGTTCTTC.

The chain is built from TRBV5-1 and TRBJ2-7, with D perhaps TRBD1 (6 bases). Looked up from germline, CDR1 is SGHRS and CDR2 is YFSETQ. This CDR3 is 14 amino acids long. V lost 1 base and J 3 bases, leaving 11 bases between the germline ends. The CDR3 reads CASSLQQGIYEQYF. CDR3 sequence (DNA): TGCGCCAGCAGCTTGCAACAGGGAATCTACGAGCAGTACTTC.

The V gene is TRBV19, the J gene TRBJ2-1; 7 bases align to TRBD2. V trimming: 7 bases; J trimming: 10 bases; junction bases outside the gene matches: 10. The CDR3 is 13 amino acids. Germline lookup yields CDR1 LNHDA and CDR2 SQIVND (reference sequence). DNA for the CDR3: TGTGCCAGTATGTGGGGGGGGTCAAGGGAGCAGTTCTTC. Its translation: CASMWGGSREQFF.

The chain uses TRBV5-1 and TRBJ2-3, with 7 nucleotides matching TRBD2. The CDR3 covers 14 residues. The germline CDR1 and CDR2 sequences are SGHRS and YFSETQ. V was pared by 2 bases and J by 2 bases, with 2 bases of the junction left unmatched. CDR3 protein: CASSFGTNTDTQYF. CDR3 sequence (DNA): TGCGCCAGCAGCTTCGGGACTAACACAGATACGCAGTATTTT.

This clone has just a few counts. This chain uses TRBV4-3 with TRBJ2-2; 8 nucleotides match TRBD2. V lost 4 bases to trimming and J lost 7 bases; unmatched junction nucleotides: 14. The CDR3 loop spans 17 amino acids. Germline V gene data show CDR1 as LGHNA and CDR2 as YSLEER. The DNA of the CDR3 is TGCGCCAGCAGCCCCGACCCAGGGCGGGGGGTAGACGGGGAGCTGTTTTTT. Its translation is CASSPDPGRGVDGELFF.

The J gene is TRBJ2-3, the V gene TRBV30, with TRBD2 matching 8 bases. The CDR3 loop spans 14 amino acids. Germline assignment: CDR1 GTSNPN and CDR2 SVGIG (reference sequence). The V and J ends lost 1 base and 5 bases, in that order; junction bases with no gene match: 5. The DNA of the CDR3 is TGTGCCTGGAGTGCCGGGGGGGCCGGAGATACGCAGTATTTT. Its translation: CAWSAGGAGDTQYF.

In this sample, this clone turned up a few times. The chain combines TRBV18 with TRBJ1-6; D ambiguous. The V gene's germline CDR1 is KGHSH and CDR2 LQKENI. The CDR3 length is 13 residues. V gave up 2 bases and J gave up 7 bases, with 6 bases separating them. CDR3 in amino acids: CASSPAANSPLHF. In DNA form, the CDR3 reads TGTGCCAGCTCACCAGCCGCGAATTCACCCCTCCACTTT.